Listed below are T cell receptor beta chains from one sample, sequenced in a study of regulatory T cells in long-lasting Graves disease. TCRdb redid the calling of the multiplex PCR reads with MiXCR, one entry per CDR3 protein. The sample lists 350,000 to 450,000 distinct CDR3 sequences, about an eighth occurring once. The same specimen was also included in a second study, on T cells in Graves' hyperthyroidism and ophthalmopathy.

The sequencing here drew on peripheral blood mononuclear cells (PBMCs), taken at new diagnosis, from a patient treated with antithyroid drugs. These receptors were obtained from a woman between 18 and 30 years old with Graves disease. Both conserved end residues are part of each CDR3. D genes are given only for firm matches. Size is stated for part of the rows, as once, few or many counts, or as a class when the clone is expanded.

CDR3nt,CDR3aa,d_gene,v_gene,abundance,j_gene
TGTGCCAGCAGTCCGACCAGGTCCTACAATGAGCAGTTCTTC,CASSPTRSYNEQFF,.,TRBV11-3,many,TRBJ2-1
TGTGCCAGCAGTTCCGCAGGGGCCTTGGACACCGGGGAGCTGTTTTTT,CASSSAGALDTGELFF,.,TRBV27,many,TRBJ2-2
TGTGCTAGTGGTCTCCTCGCGGGACCCAACACAGATACGCAGTATTTT,CASGLLAGPNTDTQYF,.,TRBV12-5,many,TRBJ2-3
TGTGCCAGCAGCTCCCTAGGTGGCCATGGGGGCGAGCAGTACTTC,CASSSLGGHGGEQYF,.,TRBV7-9,many,TRBJ2-7
TGTGCCAGCTCACCGGGGACGACGCACTTTCCTAACTATGGCTACACCTTC,CASSPGTTHFPNYGYTF,.,TRBV18,.,TRBJ1-2
TGTGCTAGTGGTTTGGCCCTGCCGCGGGCCTTGCATTCACCCCTCCACTTT,CASGLALPRALHSPLHF,.,TRBV12-5,many,TRBJ1-6
TGTGCCAGCAGCTTAGGGAACAGGGTCGTACATGAGCAGTTCTTC,CASSLGNRVVHEQFF,.,TRBV7-3,many,TRBJ2-1
TGTGCCTGGAGTGGGCCCTTGAACACTGAAGCTTTCTTT,CAWSGPLNTEAFF,.,TRBV30,many,TRBJ1-1
TGCAGTGCCCTCAGACAGGGCTTCTCTGGAAACACCATATATTTT,CSALRQGFSGNTIYF,TRBD1,TRBV20-1,.,TRBJ1-3
TGTGCCAGCAGTTTAGTGGTCGGGGGCGCAGGGAACACTGAAGCTTTCTTT,CASSLVVGGAGNTEAFF,.,TRBV12-3/TRBV12-4,few,TRBJ1-1
TGTGCCAGCAGATCTAGGACCGACGAGCAGTACTTC,CASRSRTDEQYF,.,TRBV7-9,many,TRBJ2-7
TGTGCCAGCAGCTTGACAGGGGGCATCCAAGAGACCCAGTACTTC,CASSLTGGIQETQYF,TRBD1,TRBV7-8,few,TRBJ2-5
TGTGCCAGCAGCTTAGCGTACTACGCCGCGGGCGCTGAAGCTTTCTTT,CASSLAYYAAGAEAFF,.,TRBV7-8,many,TRBJ1-1
TGCGCCAGCAGCCCCATAACAGGGAGCTCCTACAATGAGCAGTTCTTC,CASSPITGSSYNEQFF,.,TRBV5-1,many,TRBJ2-1
TGCAGTGCTAGGGGCACAACGAACACTGAAGCTTTCTTT,CSARGTTNTEAFF,.,TRBV20-1,many,TRBJ1-1
TGTGCTAGTGGCCCTACCCCGACAGGGGACACCGGGGAGCTGTTTTTT,CASGPTPTGDTGELFF,TRBD1,TRBV12-5,many,TRBJ2-2
TGTGCCAGCAGAAGTACTTGGAGGGAATTTAATCAGCCCCAGCATTTT,CASRSTWREFNQPQHF,.,TRBV6-1,few,TRBJ1-5
TGTGCCAGCAGCAACCCGGGACTAGCGGGAGAAGAGCAGTTCTTC,CASSNPGLAGEEQFF,TRBD2,TRBV7-9,many,TRBJ2-1
TGCGCCAGCAAAACAGGGGCAACTAATGAAAAACTGTTTTTT,CASKTGATNEKLFF,TRBD1,TRBV5-1,.,TRBJ1-4
TGTGCCAGCAGTTCCCCAGTCACAGATACGCAGTATTTT,CASSSPVTDTQYF,.,TRBV28,once,TRBJ2-3
TGCGCCAGCAGCTCGAGAGAGACAGCCAATTCACCCCTCCACTTT,CASSSRETANSPLHF,.,TRBV4-1,few,TRBJ1-6
TGTGCCACCAGTGACCCAGGGGGAAACCACCAAGAGACCCAGTACTTC,CATSDPGGNHQETQYF,TRBD1,TRBV24-1,many,TRBJ2-5
TGTGCCAGTAGTATGACCGGGGGGCAATCCTCCTACGAGCAGTACTTC,CASSMTGGQSSYEQYF,.,TRBV19,many,TRBJ2-7
TGTGCCAGCAGTTTAAACGGGGGCCCAAGCTCCTATAATTCACCCCTCCACTTT,CASSLNGGPSSYNSPLHF,.,TRBV27,few,TRBJ1-6
TGTGCCAGTACCCCCCAGGGCACAGATACGCAGTATTTT,CASTPQGTDTQYF,.,TRBV19,.,TRBJ2-3
TGCAGCGTTGTCCCGCGGGGGGCGTGGGGGGATACGCAGTATTTT,CSVVPRGAWGDTQYF,TRBD2,TRBV29-1,few,TRBJ2-3
TGTGCCAGCTCACCAGTGGAGCCGGGACAGGGGTATGAGAAGACCTACAATGAGCAGTTCTTC,CASSPVEPGQGYEKTYNEQFF,TRBD1,TRBV18,.,TRBJ2-1
TGTGCCAGCAGTGAAGGAGCAAGCTCCTATAATTCACCCCTCCACTTT,CASSEGASSYNSPLHF,.,TRBV2,many,TRBJ1-6
TGCAGCGTTGGGTCGGTCGGACAGGGGTATGGCTACACCTTC,CSVGSVGQGYGYTF,TRBD1,TRBV29-1,few,TRBJ1-2
TGTGCCAGCAACCCCTCGGGCAGGGGTAACTATGGCTACACCTTC,CASNPSGRGNYGYTF,.,TRBV27,many,TRBJ1-2
TGTGCCAGCAGCTTGGGACAGGGGGCTAATGGCTACACCTTC,CASSLGQGANGYTF,TRBD1,TRBV7-2,many,TRBJ1-2
TGCAGTGCTATACTCATCTCCGGGACAGGGGGGGACCAAGAGACCCAGTACTTC,CSAILISGTGGDQETQYF,TRBD1,TRBV20-1,.,TRBJ2-5
TGTGCCATCTCTGGTAAAGAAGGACAGAATCAGCCCCAGCATTTT,CAISGKEGQNQPQHF,.,TRBV10-3,many,TRBJ1-5
TGTGCCAGCAGCCCGGGACAGTCCTATGGCTACACCTTC,CASSPGQSYGYTF,TRBD1,TRBV7-3,many,TRBJ1-2
TGTGCCAGCAGCGTCGGCGGGATGGGATACGAGCAGTACTTC,CASSVGGMGYEQYF,.,TRBV9,many,TRBJ2-7
TGTGCCAGCAGTCGGACTAGCGGTCCCGTCGGACCTGAGCAGTTCTTC,CASSRTSGPVGPEQFF,TRBD2,TRBV7-8,many,TRBJ2-1
TGCAGTGCCTCCCTTTTTGGGGTAGGAGAGACCCAGTACTTC,CSASLFGVGETQYF,.,TRBV20-1,many,TRBJ2-5
TGTGCCAGCAGTTCCCGCCTTCAATTCGGGGAGCTGTTTTTT,CASSSRLQFGELFF,.,TRBV27,many,TRBJ2-2
TGTGCCAGCAAAGGACGGGATGTCTTTAATGAAAAACTGTTTTTT,CASKGRDVFNEKLFF,.,TRBV7-3,many,TRBJ1-4
TGTGCCAGCAGGGACCTATCGAACTATGGCTACACCTTC,CASRDLSNYGYTF,.,TRBV27,.,TRBJ1-2
TGTGCCAGCGGACTGACTAGTTCCGAAGATACGCAGTATTTT,CASGLTSSEDTQYF,.,TRBV12-3/TRBV12-4,many,TRBJ2-3
TGTGCCAGCACCCTATCGGGCACTGAAGCTTTCTTT,CASTLSGTEAFF,.,TRBV12-3/TRBV12-4,many,TRBJ1-1
TGTGCCTGGAGGCCCCCCGGGGCAGGTGGCGAGCAGTACTTC,CAWRPPGAGGEQYF,.,TRBV30,.,TRBJ2-7
TGTGCCAGCAGCTTCACTCATACTAGCACAGATACGCAGTATTTT,CASSFTHTSTDTQYF,.,TRBV7-2,many,TRBJ2-3
TGTGCCAGCTTCCCCACCTGGTACACTGAAGCTTTCTTT,CASFPTWYTEAFF,.,TRBV6-1,many,TRBJ1-1
TGCGCCAGCGCGGGTTTGAGAGGGGACTACGAGCAGTACTTC,CASAGLRGDYEQYF,.,TRBV5-1,many,TRBJ2-7
TGTGCCACCCACGGACGACAGGTTAGCTCCTACGAGCAGTACTTC,CATHGRQVSSYEQYF,.,TRBV2,many,TRBJ2-7
TGTGCCAGCAGCCAAGATGAAGGGCTAAGTTATGCTTCCAAGGCAGATACGCAGTATTTT,CASSQDEGLSYASKADTQYF,.,TRBV4-2,.,TRBJ2-3
TGTGCCAGCAGACCGACAGGGGGCCGGATTAATGAGCAGTTCTTC,CASRPTGGRINEQFF,TRBD1,TRBV14,few,TRBJ2-1
TGTGCCACCAGCAGAGGGAGAGACTTTAATTCACCCCTCCACTTT,CATSRGRDFNSPLHF,.,TRBV15,few,TRBJ1-6
TGTGCCAGCAGCTTTGACAGGAGGAATGAGCAGTTCTTC,CASSFDRRNEQFF,.,TRBV5-8,many,TRBJ2-1